A single sample is the source of the 19 T cell receptor beta chains below, sequenced in a study of early T cells in non-severe SARS-CoV-2 infection. TCRdb independently ran MiXCR on the 5' RACE reads; one entry per CDR3 protein. The sample records about 40,000 distinct CDR3 sequences, around 4.5% being singletons. Specimen: whole blood. The receptors stem from an adult who was a healthcare worker with PCR-confirmed SARS-CoV-2 infection or an uninfected control (not recorded which).

This clonotype was detected ten times or more. The rearrangement links TRBV29-1 to TRBJ2-1; the D gene could be TRBD1 or TRBD2 (5 bases each). V lost 3 bases and J lost 1, with 13 bases in between. Germline values: CDR1 SQVTM, CDR2 ANQGSEA. The CDR3 is made up of 15 amino acids. CDR3 nucleotides: TGCAGCGTTGATGGGGGACCCCTATCCTACAATGAGCAGTTCTTC. Amino acid sequence: CSVDGGPLSYNEQFF.

The sample holds many counts of this clonotype. The chain carries TRBV29-1 and TRBJ1-2; unclear D gene. Per germline, CDR1 SQVTM and CDR2 ANQGSEA. This CDR3 contains 13 residues. Between the trimmed V and J ends, which lost 1 base and 4 bases, there was a span of 10 bases. The CDR3 spells CSVEGPAGYGYTF. Here the CDR3 DNA reads TGCAGCGTTGAAGGTCCGGCGGGCTATGGCTACACCTTC. Variable domain in full (rest from reference TRBV29-1 and TRBJ1-2): SAVISQKPSRDICQRGTSLTIQCQVDSQVTMMFWYRQQPGQSLTLIATANQGSEATYESGFVIDKFPISRPNLTFSTLTVSNMSPEDSSIYLCSVEGPAGYGYTFGSGTRLTVV.

This clonotype was seen at least ten times. This sequence joins TRBV20-1 and TRBJ2-6; no firm D call. V dropped 3 bases and J dropped 0 bases, with 21 bases sitting between them. Per germline, CDR1 DFQATT and CDR2 SNEGSKA (reference sequence). The CDR3 consists of 19 residues. The CDR3 nucleotides are TGCAGTGCTAGCCCCTCCGTAGACACGCCAACCTCTGGGGCCAACGTCCTGACTTTC. The encoded protein is CSASPSVDTPTSGANVLTF.

This clonotype came up many times. The J gene is TRBJ1-1, the V gene TRBV10-3, with TRBD1 as a possible D gene (5 bases). Germline CDR1 and CDR2: ENHRY and SYGVKD. The CDR3 is 15 residues long. The germline V and J ends were trimmed by 3 bases and 4 bases, with 15 bases remaining between them. The CDR3 coding sequence is TGTGCCATCAGTGATCCGAACAGGATTGGCACTGAAGCTTTCTTT. The encoded protein is CAISDPNRIGTEAFF.

As to this clonotype: At one end the junction does not follow the germline gene, possibly because of a read error. This chain connects TRBV7-2 to TRBJ1-1; D gene unclear. Germline V gene lookup returns CDR1 SGHTA and CDR2 FQGNSA. This CDR3 spans 13 amino acids. Here the CDR3 DNA reads TGTGCCAGCAGCTTAACGGGGAACACCGAAGCTTTCTTT. Amino acids: CASSLTGNTEAFF.

The sample holds many counts of this clonotype. The gene calls are TRBV19 and TRBJ2-2, with 7 bases matching TRBD1. The V segment lost 4 bases and the J segment 7 bases; nucleotides outside the gene matches: 12. This CDR3 has 16 amino acids. Per the germline V gene, CDR1 is LNHDA and CDR2 is SQIVND (reference sequence). The CDR3 DNA reads TGTGCCAGTAGTACCCACCACAGGGGCGGAGGCGGGGAGCTGTTTTTT. Translated, it gives CASSTHHRGGGGELFF.

The rearrangement joins TRBV4-3 to TRBJ2-2; 8 nucleotides line up with TRBD1. CDR1 and CDR2 from the germline V gene are LGHNA and YSLEER. Trimming at V came to 0 bases and at J to 4 bases, leaving 10 bases not matched to a gene. The CDR3 runs 18 residues. Written as DNA, the CDR3 is TGCGCCAGCAGCCAAGATCTCTGGCAGGGGGCCGGCACCGGGGAGCTGTTTTTT. Residues: CASSQDLWQGAGTGELFF.

The rearrangement uses TRBV7-3 and TRBJ2-2, with 7 bases matching TRBD2. V dropped 7 bases and J dropped 5; count of bases not matched to a gene: 4. This CDR3 region has 13 residues. Germline V gene lookup returns CDR1 SGHTA and CDR2 FQGTGA. DNA of the CDR3: TGTGCCAGCAACCAGGGAGGGACCGGGGAGCTGTTTTTT. Translated, it gives CASNQGGTGELFF.

This clonotype is labeled large (0.1 to 1%). The chain combines TRBV7-2 with TRBJ1-1; D uncertain. Looked up from germline, CDR1 is SGHTA and CDR2 is FQGNSA. Trimming removed 0 bases from V and 8 bases from J, with 13 bases in between. The CDR3 has 14 residues. In nucleotides, the CDR3 is TGTGCCAGCAGCTTAGCAAGTCACGCCCCAGAAGCTTTCTTT. Translation gives CASSLASHAPEAFF.

This clonotype was recorded many times. The rearrangement uses TRBV3-1 and TRBJ1-5; perhaps TRBD1 as D (6 bases). Germline CDR1 reads LGHDT; CDR2 reads YNNKEL (reference sequence). V was trimmed by 1 base and J by 6 bases, leaving 10 bases between them. This CDR3 has 14 amino acids. The CDR3 region has the DNA TGTGCCAGCAGCCAAGCAGGGGAAGGTCAGCCCCAGCATTTT. Translating gives CASSQAGEGQPQHF.

This clonotype was counted at least ten times. This chain links TRBV12-3 or TRBV12-4 with TRBJ1-1; 8 bases map to TRBD1. This CDR3 contains 13 residues. With 7 bases clipped from V and 5 bases from J, the junction kept 6 bases outside the gene matches. CDR3 region: CASNRDRRTEAFF. The CDR3 DNA sequence: TGTGCCAGCAACCGGGACAGGCGGACTGAAGCTTTCTTT.

The rearrangement uses TRBV18 and TRBJ2-5, with no clear D. Trimming removed 0 bases from V and 3 bases from J, with 8 bases in between. This CDR3 contains 14 residues. The germline V gene encodes CDR1 KGHSH and CDR2 LQKENI. The CDR3, as DNA: TGTGCCAGCTCACCACCTGGTCAGAAAGAGACCCAGTACTTC. Its translation: CASSPPGQKETQYF.

This clonotype was observed at least ten times. The chain employs TRBV27 and TRBJ1-1, with a tentative D call TRBD1 (5 bases). Germline V lookup: CDR1 MNHEY, CDR2 SMNVEV (reference sequence). Trimming took 3 bases from V and 0 from J, leaving 5 bases between them. The CDR3 sequence is 13 residues long. DNA of the CDR3: TGTGCCAGCAGTTTCAGGGTGAACACTGAAGCTTTCTTT. Translation gives CASSFRVNTEAFF.

Only a few counts were recorded for this clonotype. In nucleotides, the CDR3 is TGTGCCAGCAGCTTCCGGGAGGCAGGGCCAGGAGAGGCAGCTTTCTTT. Its translation is CASSFREAGPGEAAFF. The chain joins TRBV7-9 to TRBJ1-1; D may be TRBD1 (5 bases). With 3 bases removed from V and 10 bases from J, the gap between germline ends came to 24 bases. This CDR3 comprises 16 residues. CDR1 is SEHNR and CDR2 is FQNEAQ in the germline V gene (reference sequence).

This clonotype was counted many times. This chain uses TRBV27 with TRBJ2-2; 11 nucleotides align to TRBD2. This CDR3 contains 15 residues. Trimming removed 5 bases from V and 1 base from J; junction bases left unmatched: 0. Looked up from germline, CDR1 is MNHEY and CDR2 is SMNVEV (reference sequence). CDR3 DNA: TGTGCCAGCAGTGGACTAGCGGGGAACACCGGGGAGCTGTTTTTT. The encoded protein is CASSGLAGNTGELFF.

This clonotype was detected a few times. The J gene is TRBJ2-3, the V gene TRBV11-2, with 8 positions matching TRBD2. This CDR3 comprises 14 residues. Trimming took 5 bases from V and 4 from J; bases not matched to a gene: 5. CDR1 and CDR2 from the germline V gene are SGHAT and FQNNGV. CDR3 in amino acids: CASSAGGAADTQYF. The CDR3 DNA follows: TGTGCCAGCAGCGCCGGGGGGGCCGCAGATACGCAGTATTTT.

This clonotype was seen more than once but under ten times. The J gene is TRBJ2-1, the V gene TRBV7-8, with TRBD2 matching 7 bases. This CDR3 has 17 residues. The germline V gene encodes CDR1 SGHVS and CDR2 FQNEAQ. Trimming cost V 6 bases and J 4 bases; bases outside gene matches: 15. The CDR3 loop reads CASSIFGASGRYNEQFF. In DNA, the CDR3 is TGTGCCAGCAGTATTTTTGGGGCTAGCGGAAGATACAATGAGCAGTTCTTC.

This clonotype has ten or more counts. The chain has TRBV3-1 and TRBJ1-5; D is unclear. V was cut by 0 bases and J by 5 bases, with 8 bases left in between. The CDR3 totals 14 residues. Germline V gene data show CDR1 as LGHDT and CDR2 as YNNKEL (reference sequence). CDR3 loop: CASSQDIGDQPQHF. In DNA, the CDR3 is TGTGCCAGCAGCCAAGATATCGGGGATCAGCCCCAGCATTTT.

This chain uses TRBV3-1 with TRBJ2-1; D possibly corresponds to TRBD2 (6 bases). Germline V gene lookup returns CDR1 LGHDT and CDR2 YNNKEL (reference sequence). This CDR3 has 13 amino acids. V was shortened by 1 base and J by 7 bases, with 8 bases between the two germline ends. The CDR3: CASSQVEGNEQFF. DNA for the CDR3: TGTGCCAGCAGCCAAGTGGAGGGGAATGAGCAGTTCTTC.